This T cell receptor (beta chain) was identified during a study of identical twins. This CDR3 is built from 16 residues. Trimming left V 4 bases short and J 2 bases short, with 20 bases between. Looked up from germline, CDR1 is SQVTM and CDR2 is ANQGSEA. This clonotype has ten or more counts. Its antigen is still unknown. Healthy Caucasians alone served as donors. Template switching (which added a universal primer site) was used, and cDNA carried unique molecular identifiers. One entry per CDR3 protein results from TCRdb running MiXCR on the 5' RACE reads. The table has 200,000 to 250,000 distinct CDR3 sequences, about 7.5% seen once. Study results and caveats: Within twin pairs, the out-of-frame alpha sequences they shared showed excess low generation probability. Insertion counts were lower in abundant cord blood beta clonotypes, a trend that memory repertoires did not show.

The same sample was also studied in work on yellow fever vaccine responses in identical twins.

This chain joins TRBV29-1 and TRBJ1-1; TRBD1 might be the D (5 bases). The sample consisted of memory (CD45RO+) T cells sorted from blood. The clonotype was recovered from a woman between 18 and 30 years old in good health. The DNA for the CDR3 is TGCAGCGTTGCCTCCGGGACCGCTACCTTTAACACTGAAGCTTTCTTT. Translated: CSVASGTATFNTEAFF.